This TCR beta chain originates from a study of OX40 agonist ivuxolimab in advanced cancers. The study in broad terms: Ivuxolimab was an agonistic, fully human IgG2 monoclonal antibody directed against OX40 (CD134), a costimulatory receptor. Among the roughly 54 dose-escalation patients, some 19 had hepatocellular carcinoma, 15 or so melanoma, 9 renal cell carcinoma and 9 head and neck cancer. The purpose of peripheral TCRbeta sequencing was to test whether ivuxolimab changed TCR sequence diversity and led to clonal T-cell expansion. Partial responses were achieved by three dose-escalation patients, of whom one had hepatocellular carcinoma and two had cutaneous melanoma. Intravenous ivuxolimab was administered to patients every 2 weeks at six dose levels: 0.01, 0.1, 0.3, 1.5, 3 and 10 mg/kg. The paper covers the monotherapy dose-escalation part of the phase I ivuxolimab trial, which included N of about 50 patients. The dose-escalation cohort was over 70% male with a mean age of approximately 60 years, ranging from roughly 23 to 80. Patients were allowed to have had prior anti-PD-1, anti-PD-L1 or anti-CTLA-4 therapy, and approximately 41% of the dose-escalation patients had previously received checkpoint inhibitors. Paper-wide results and their limitations: On average, CD8+ T cells showed more expanded clones than CD4+ T cells after ivuxolimab. Low levels of normalized T-cell clonal expansion were also seen in some nonresponding patients. In the 0.1-3.0 mg/kg groups, partial responders had among the lowest normalized peripheral clonal expansion, particularly in CD8+ T cells. At doses of 0.1 to 3.0 mg/kg, clonal expansion of both CD4+ and CD8+ blood T cells was observed from baseline to week 6. Which antigens the clonally expanded peripheral T cells were specific for was not determined.

In regard to this clone: Its antigen has not been determined. Qualities for individual bases were not recorded, and no much larger clone is one base off.

CDR1 SQVTM and CDR2 ANQGSEA are derived from the germline V gene. From the cysteine up to the phenylalanine, the CDR3 has a length of 11 residues. Solely the CDR3 DNA is kept, with 33 bases framed from the first base. V loses 2 bases, J loses 3 bases, and the germline ends lie 5 bases apart. Genomic DNA was extracted from sorted cells for sequencing of the TCRbeta CDR3 region. TCRbeta CDR3 regions were sequenced using the immunoSEQ Assay. TCRdb's version of the immuneACCESS table is confined to in-frame rearrangements and falls short of the full clone set. An unresolved V gene accounts for under half of the shortfall where checked; the remainder is of unknown origin. The sample table holds 14,000 or so clones, of which roughly 79% were seen once. The ten largest clones take up 35% to 40% of the sample. The trial excluded patients who had a history of autoimmune disease or who were on systemic immunosuppression. In every dose cohort, peripheral blood was drawn for TCR sequencing at baseline, cycle 4 day 1, and cycle 7 day 1. Samples were obtained from an open-label, multicenter, first-in-human phase I dose-escalation trial of ivuxolimab. Adults with locally advanced or metastatic melanoma, renal cell, hepatocellular, or head and neck squamous cell carcinoma were enrolled in the trial. CD4+ and CD8+ T cells were sorted separately from peripheral blood before TCR sequencing.

The rearrangement combines TRBV29-1 with TRBJ2-7; no D gene is confidently identified. This receptor was obtained from an adult with an advanced solid tumor such as melanoma, head and neck, liver or kidney cancer. Source: CD4+ or CD8+ T cells sorted from blood, taken in a trial of the OX40 agonist ivuxolimab. The CDR3 sequence is CSVEQSYEQYF. The DNA sequence is as follows: TGCAGCGTTGAACAGAGCTACGAGCAGTACTTC.